These T cell receptor beta chains were read from a single sample in a study of T cell responses to AZD1222 COVID-19 vaccine. Some clones are missing from TCRdb's copy, which holds only in-frame ones; the method was immunoSEQ multiplex PCR. The table counts about 140,000 clones; 2.2% lies in the top ten. The source material was peripheral blood. The receptors shown here come from an adult in good health. Both conserved end residues are part of each CDR3. The D gene is left open where the match is weak.

V	J	D	CDR3	DNA
TRBV18	TRBJ2-1	TRBD1	CASSPMQGAGEQFF	TGTGCCAGCTCACCTATGCAGGGGGCAGGTGAGCAGTTCTTC
TRBV21-1	TRBJ1-1	.	CASSKIGQVNTEAFF	TGTGCCAGCAGCAAAATCGGGCAGGTGAACACTGAAGCTTTCTTT
TRBV19	TRBJ1-1	.	CRSQGNTEAFF	TGCCGTTCCCAGGGGAACACTGAAGCTTTCTTT
TRBV28	TRBJ2-3	.	CATPLGRVIKTDTQYF	TGTGCCACCCCCCTTGGCAGGGTAATTAAAACAGATACGCAGTATTTT
TRBV28	TRBJ2-7	TRBD1	CASSLTGTGNYEQYF	TGTGCCAGCAGTTTAACCGGGACAGGGAACTACGAGCAGTACTTC
TRBV30	TRBJ2-5	TRBD2	CAWTSGGQETQYF	TGTGCCTGGACTAGCGGGGGCCAAGAGACCCAGTACTTC
TRBV4-3	TRBJ2-3	TRBD2	CASSQGTGAGGRLRDTQYF	TGCGCCAGCAGCCAAGGAACCGGGGCGGGGGGCCGCCTGCGGGATACGCAGTATTTT
TRBV7-9	TRBJ1-2	TRBD1	CASSLGGTGRPTNYGYTF	TGTGCCAGCAGCTTAGGAGGGACAGGGCGTCCCACTAACTATGGCTACACCTTC
TRBV7-2	TRBJ1-1	.	CASSLVPGSEAFF	TGTGCCAGCAGCTTAGTTCCAGGTTCCGAAGCTTTCTTT
TRBV12-5	TRBJ1-1	.	CASGHGGKTEAFF	TGTGCTAGTGGACATGGGGGTAAGACTGAAGCTTTCTTT
TRBV19	TRBJ1-5	TRBD1	CASSEGARNQPQHF	TGTGCCAGTAGTGAGGGGGCTCGCAATCAGCCCCAGCATTTT
TRBV30	TRBJ1-6	.	CAWSVFDNSPLHF	TGTGCCTGGAGTGTATTCGATAATTCACCCCTCCACTTT
TRBV28	TRBJ1-2	.	CASSQRGRNYGYTF	TGTGCCAGCAGTCAGCGGGGACGGAACTATGGCTACACCTTC
TRBV9	TRBJ1-2	.	CASSSNPGRVGDGYTF	TGTGCCAGCAGCTCAAACCCGGGACGGGTTGGGGATGGCTACACCTTC
TRBV19	TRBJ1-1	.	CASSVTMNTEAFF	TGTGCCAGTAGTGTGACTATGAACACTGAAGCTTTCTTT
TRBV5-1	TRBJ2-2	.	CASKPGVNTGELFF	TGCGCCAGCAAACCAGGAGTAAACACCGGGGAGCTGTTTTTT
TRBV7-2	TRBJ2-1	.	CASSLAVGGFNEQFF	TGTGCCAGCAGCTTAGCCGTGGGGGGTTTCAATGAGCAGTTCTTC
TRBV9	TRBJ1-1	TRBD1	CASSPARDSLLMNTEAFF	TGTGCCAGCAGCCCAGCCCGGGACAGCCTACTGATGAACACTGAAGCTTTCTTT
TRBV5-4	TRBJ1-2	.	CASSPGHVYGYTF	TGTGCCAGCAGCCCCGGACACGTCTATGGCTACACCTTC
TRBV19	TRBJ1-2	.	CASSIVGAQGYTF	TGTGCCAGTAGTATAGTGGGCGCGCAAGGCTACACCTTC
TRBV7-9	TRBJ1-4	.	CASSLKSRNGEKLFF	TGTGCCAGCAGCTTAAAGAGCCGCAACGGGGAAAAACTGTTTTTT
TRBV7-9	TRBJ1-4	.	CASSPTAAGEKLFF	TGTGCCAGCAGCCCGACAGCGGCAGGGGAAAAACTGTTTTTT
TRBV11-2	TRBJ2-7	TRBD1	CASSSDRGQYEQYF	TGTGCCAGCAGCTCGGACAGGGGGCAATACGAGCAGTACTTC
TRBV5-5	TRBJ1-6	.	CASSLEASNSPLHF	TGTGCCAGCAGCTTGGAAGCGAGTAATTCACCCCTCCACTTT
TRBV5-4	TRBJ2-3	.	CASSLGATDTQYF	TGTGCCAGCAGCTTGGGGGCCACAGATACGCAGTATTTT
TRBV5-4	TRBJ1-6	.	CASSLEVPGDSPLHF	TGTGCCAGCAGCTTGGAAGTGCCAGGCGACTCACCCCTCCACTTT
TRBV2	TRBJ1-1	TRBD1	CASGTAAREAFF	TGTGCAAGTGGGACAGCAGCTCGGGAGGCTTTCTTT
TRBV7-3	TRBJ2-2	TRBD1	CASTSGTGGPDTGELFF	TGTGCCAGCACCTCCGGGACAGGGGGCCCGGACACCGGGGAGCTGTTTTTT
TRBV11-2	TRBJ2-2	.	CASSSGTDTGELFF	TGTGCCAGCAGCTCGGGGACGGACACCGGGGAGCTGTTTTTT
TRBV28	TRBJ1-6	TRBD1	CATSDRHNSPLHF	TGTGCCACCTCGGACAGGCATAATTCACCCCTCCACTTT
TRBV28	TRBJ1-2	.	CASSSTGPVYGYTF	TGTGCCAGCAGCAGCACAGGGCCCGTCTATGGCTACACCTTC
TRBV5-5	TRBJ2-1	.	CASSLAGYSYNEQFF	TGTGCCAGCAGCTTAGCGGGCTACTCCTACAATGAGCAGTTCTTC
TRBV6-1	TRBJ1-2	.	CASSEASRDGYTF	TGTGCCAGCAGTGAAGCGTCCAGGGATGGCTACACCTTC
TRBV3-1/TRBV3-2	TRBJ1-1	.	CASSRGVLGTEAFF	TGTGCCAGCAGCCGGGGGGTTTTGGGCACTGAAGCTTTCTTT
TRBV12-1	TRBJ2-5	.	CASSFEVSETQYF	TGTGCCAGCAGCTTTGAAGTATCCGAGACCCAGTACTTC
TRBV10-1	TRBJ2-7	.	CASSGNRGGMSEQYF	TGCGCCAGCAGTGGGAACAGGGGGGGTATGAGCGAGCAGTACTTC
TRBV7-6	TRBJ2-5	.	CASSLALALETQYF	TGTGCCAGCAGCTTAGCGCTAGCATTGGAGACCCAGTACTTC
TRBV2	TRBJ1-2	.	CASSEIWGRGNSRYTF	TGTGCCAGCAGTGAAATTTGGGGCAGAGGGAATTCTCGCTACACCTTC
TRBV19	TRBJ1-2	.	CASSAADYGYTF	TGTGCCAGTAGTGCGGCCGACTATGGCTACACCTTC
TRBV19	TRBJ1-4	TRBD1	CASNPGGEKLFF	TGTGCCAGTAATCCAGGGGGCGAAAAACTGTTTTTT
TRBV4-1	TRBJ1-6	TRBD1	CASSQDRFDRGSNSPLHF	TGCGCCAGCAGCCAAGATAGGTTTGACAGGGGTTCCAATTCACCCCTCCACTTT
TRBV27	TRBJ2-5	.	CASSQLYQETQYF	TGTGCCAGCAGCCAACTGTACCAAGAGACCCAGTACTTC
TRBV27	TRBJ2-1	TRBD1	CASRPRQGPNEQFF	TGTGCCAGCAGGCCACGACAGGGACCCAATGAGCAGTTCTTC
TRBV11-2	TRBJ1-3	.	CASRPLGGSSGNTIYF	TGTGCCAGCAGACCCCTGGGAGGGAGCTCTGGAAACACCATATATTTT
TRBV6-6	TRBJ1-5	TRBD1	CASSFADRRDQPQHF	TGTGCCAGCAGTTTCGCGGACAGGAGGGATCAGCCCCAGCATTTT
TRBV7-9	TRBJ1-3	.	CASSPRGSGNTIYF	TGTGCCAGCAGCCCCAGGGGTAGTGGAAACACCATATATTTT